The rows below give T cell receptor beta chains drawn from one sample of a study of shared clonotypes between healthy human individuals. The protocol was immunoSEQ multiplex PCR, while the TCRdb copy is restricted to in-frame clones and leaves out a portion. The repertoire holds about 2 million clones, with approximately 95% as singletons. The material sequenced was naive CD8+ T cells sorted from blood. The origin of the receptors is a young man in good health. The CDR3 runs from the conserved cysteine through the conserved F or W. A D gene is named only where the DNA matches it firmly.

D gene	J gene	V gene	CDR3 protein	CDR3 DNA
TRBD1	TRBJ2-5	TRBV7-9	CASSSLQGNQETQYF	TGTGCCAGCAGCTCCTTACAGGGGAACCAAGAGACCCAGTACTTC
TRBD1	TRBJ1-4	TRBV27	CASSAHPPGQYSTNEKLFF	TGTGCCAGCAGTGCTCATCCTCCGGGACAGTATTCAACTAATGAAAAACTGTTTTTT
.	TRBJ2-7	TRBV5-4	CASSQDSYEQYF	TGTGCCAGCAGCCAAGACAGCTACGAGCAGTACTTC
TRBD2	TRBJ2-3	TRBV4-1	CASSQDPGLAGYTQYF	TGCGCCAGCAGCCAGGATCCGGGACTAGCGGGTTATACGCAGTATTTT
.	TRBJ1-5	TRBV27	CASSFTGGGQPQHF	TGTGCCAGCAGTTTCACGGGGGGGGGTCAGCCCCAGCATTTT
.	TRBJ2-7	TRBV29-1	CSAGSSYEQYF	TGCAGTGCAGGAAGCTCCTACGAGCAGTACTTC
TRBD1	TRBJ1-4	TRBV9	CASSVAGTGSEKLFF	TGTGCCAGCAGCGTAGCTGGGACAGGTAGTGAAAAACTGTTTTTT
TRBD1	TRBJ2-4	TRBV6-1	CASSEQFATGEYF	TGTGCCAGCAGTGAACAATTCGCGACAGGGGAGTACTTC
TRBD2	TRBJ2-1	TRBV6-6	CALRGTSGDEQFF	TGTGCGCTGAGGGGGACTAGCGGGGATGAGCAGTTCTTC
.	TRBJ1-3	TRBV6-5	CASSYEHSLSGNTIYF	TGTGCCAGCAGTTACGAGCATTCGCTCTCTGGAAACACCATATATTTT
.	TRBJ2-1	TRBV1	CTSSQDGALSYNEQFF	TGCACCAGCAGCCAAGATGGGGCATTATCCTACAATGAGCAGTTCTTC
TRBD2	TRBJ2-3	TRBV7-6	CASSLGALAGGRTDTQYF	TGTGCCAGCAGCTTAGGGGCTCTAGCGGGGGGCCGCACAGATACGCAGTATTTT